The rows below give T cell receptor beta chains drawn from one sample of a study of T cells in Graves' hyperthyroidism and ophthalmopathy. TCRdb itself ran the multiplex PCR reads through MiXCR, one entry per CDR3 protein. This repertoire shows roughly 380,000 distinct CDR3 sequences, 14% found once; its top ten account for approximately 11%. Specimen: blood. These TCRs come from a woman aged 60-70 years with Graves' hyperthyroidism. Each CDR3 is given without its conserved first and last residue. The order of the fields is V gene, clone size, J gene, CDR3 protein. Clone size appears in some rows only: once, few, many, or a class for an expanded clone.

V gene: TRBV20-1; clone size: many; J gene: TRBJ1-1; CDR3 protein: SARGSSRQGHTEAF
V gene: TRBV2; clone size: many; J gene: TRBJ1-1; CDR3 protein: ASSSDRAHTEAF
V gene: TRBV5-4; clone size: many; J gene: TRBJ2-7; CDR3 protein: ASSLGGGGSLSYEQY
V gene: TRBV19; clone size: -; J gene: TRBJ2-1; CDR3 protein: ASSIVLGYNEQF
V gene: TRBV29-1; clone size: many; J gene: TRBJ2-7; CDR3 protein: SVPPAPYEQY
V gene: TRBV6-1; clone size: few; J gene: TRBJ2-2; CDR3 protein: ATRTGGTGELF
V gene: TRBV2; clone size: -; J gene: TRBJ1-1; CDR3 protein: ASSLPTRVSNTEAF
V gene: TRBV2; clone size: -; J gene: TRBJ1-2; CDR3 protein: ASSAGQGATGYT
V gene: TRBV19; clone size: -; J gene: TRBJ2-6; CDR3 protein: ASSSSPISGANVLT
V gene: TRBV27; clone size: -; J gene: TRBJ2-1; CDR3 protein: ASSGGLAGGYNEQF
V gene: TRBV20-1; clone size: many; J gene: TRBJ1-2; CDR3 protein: REGATGGYT
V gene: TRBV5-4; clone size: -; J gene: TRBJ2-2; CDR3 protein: ASSRTPGGTGPNTGELF
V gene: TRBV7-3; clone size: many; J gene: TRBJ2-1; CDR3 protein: ASSLWSGRRDEQF
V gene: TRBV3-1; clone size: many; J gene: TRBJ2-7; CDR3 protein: ASSPGLADYEQY
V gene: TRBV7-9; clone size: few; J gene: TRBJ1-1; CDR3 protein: ASSHKITAF
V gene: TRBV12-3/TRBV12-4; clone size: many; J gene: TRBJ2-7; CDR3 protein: ASSPWTAYEQY
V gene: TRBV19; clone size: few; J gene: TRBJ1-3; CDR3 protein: ASSTDIASGNTIY
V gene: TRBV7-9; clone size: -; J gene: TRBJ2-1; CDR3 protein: ASSPRGQPSANEQL
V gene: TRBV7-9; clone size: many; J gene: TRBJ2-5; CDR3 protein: AGKRTGLGETQY
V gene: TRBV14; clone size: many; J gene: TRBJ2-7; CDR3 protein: ASSQFYTGVEQY
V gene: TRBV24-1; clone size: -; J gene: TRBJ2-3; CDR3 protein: ATSDGDRTDTQY
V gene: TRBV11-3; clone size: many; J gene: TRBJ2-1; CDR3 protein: ASSSGLAHNEQF
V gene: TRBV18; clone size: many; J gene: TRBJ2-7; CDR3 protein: ASSGGGDEQY
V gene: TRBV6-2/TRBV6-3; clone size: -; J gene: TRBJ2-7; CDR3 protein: ASSRDGPGQGAYEQY
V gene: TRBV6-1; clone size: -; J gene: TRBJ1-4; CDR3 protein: ASSELLTGFNEKLF
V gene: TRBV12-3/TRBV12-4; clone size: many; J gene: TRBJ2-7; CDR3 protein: ASSLRAGSVYEQY
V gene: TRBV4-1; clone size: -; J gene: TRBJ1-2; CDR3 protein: ASSQVLYRRQGAYGYT
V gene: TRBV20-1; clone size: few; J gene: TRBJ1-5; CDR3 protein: SAFKDRNSNQPQH